The 31 T cell receptor beta chains given below trace back to one sample, sequenced in a study of T cell changes during pregnancy in multiple sclerosis. Assay used: immunoSEQ multiplex PCR; TCRdb lists only in-frame clones, some missing. The data hold approximately 70,000 clones, with 91% observed a single time. The specimen comprised peripheral blood, sampled in the third trimester of pregnancy. Source of these receptors: a female donor in good health, enrolled as a control in a pregnancy study.

This clone was seen just once. The chain couples TRBV30 to TRBJ1-1, with D possibly TRBD1 on 6 matching bases. The germline V and J ends were trimmed by 3 bases and 7 bases, with 15 bases remaining between them. Germline lookup yields CDR1 GTSNPN and CDR2 SVGIG (reference sequence). This CDR3 has 13 amino acids. CDR3 loop: CAWSTKTGGEAFF. The CDR3 coding sequence is TGTGCCTGGAGCACTAAGACAGGCGGTGAAGCTTTCTTT.

The chain recombines TRBV6-1 with TRBJ2-7, with 8 bases that match TRBD1. Trimming at V came to 2 bases and at J to 7 bases, leaving 7 bases not matched to a gene. Germline CDR1 MNHNS, CDR2 SASEGT. CDR3 length: 14 residues. The chain's CDR3 is CASSEPDRGEEQYF. The CDR3 nucleotides are TGTGCCAGCAGTGAACCCGACAGGGGAGAAGAGCAGTACTTC.

The chain employs TRBV19 and TRBJ2-3, with 9 nucleotides matching TRBD2. Germline V gene sequence: CDR1 LNHDA, CDR2 SQIVND (reference sequence). This CDR3 is built from 14 residues. The trim removed 4 bases at V and 5 bases at J, leaving 4 bases unmatched. In DNA form, the CDR3 reads TGTGCCAGTAGTAGCGGGGGGGCGGGAGATACGCAGTATTTT. Encoded protein: CASSSGGAGDTQYF.

The rearrangement links TRBV5-1 to TRBJ1-2; perhaps TRBD1 as D (5 bases). Germline-derived CDR1 and CDR2 are SGHRS and YFSETQ. Between the trimmed V and J ends, which lost 4 bases and 1 base, there was a span of 11 bases. The CDR3 consists of 14 residues. The CDR3 sequence: CASSPQDDNYGYTF. DNA for the CDR3: TGCGCCAGCAGCCCACAGGACGATAACTATGGCTACACCTTC.

The rearrangement links TRBV5-5 to TRBJ2-7, with a possible D match to TRBD1 (6 bases). V was shortened by 5 bases and J by 1 base, with 13 bases between the two germline ends. The germline CDR1 and CDR2 sequences are SGHKS and YYEKEE (reference sequence). The CDR3 runs 14 residues. The CDR3 DNA is TGTGCCAGCAGGGCAGGGGTTGGATCCTACGAGCAGTACTTC. As protein: CASRAGVGSYEQYF.

The V gene is TRBV6-5, the J gene TRBJ1-1, with TRBD1 identical over 7 bases. V was pared by 6 bases and J by 3 bases, with 7 bases of the junction left unmatched. The CDR3 contains 14 residues. CDR1 and CDR2 from the germline V gene are MNHEY and SVGAGI. CDR3 nucleotide sequence: TGTGCCAGCAGATCCCGGGACAGCTACACTGAAGCTTTCTTT. This sequence encodes CASRSRDSYTEAFF.

V gene TRBV19 combines with J gene TRBJ2-7; tentatively, D is TRBD2 (6 bases). The germline gives CDR1 LNHDA, CDR2 SQIVND (reference sequence). The CDR3 runs to 11 residues. Trimming took 11 bases from V and 7 from J, leaving 15 bases between them. The CDR3 is CAVGGVREQYF. DNA for the CDR3: TGTGCCGTTGGAGGGGTAAGGGAGCAGTACTTC.

The chain has TRBV19 and TRBJ2-1; D is unclear. This CDR3 is 12 amino acids long. The germline CDR1 and CDR2 sequences are LNHDA and SQIVND (reference sequence). The V end was cut by 8 bases, the J end by 7 bases, with 12 bases between. The CDR3 sequence is CASSRSWNEQFF. The CDR3 nucleotides are TGTGCCAGTTCCCGTAGCTGGAATGAGCAGTTCTTC.

This chain connects TRBV28 to TRBJ1-1; D is undetermined. This CDR3 spans 14 amino acids. V gave up 1 base and J gave up 1 base, with 7 bases separating them. CDR1 and CDR2 (germline): MDHEN, SYDVKM. The CDR3 loop is CASSLFTGNTEAFF. The CDR3 DNA is TGTGCCAGCAGTTTATTCACGGGGAACACTGAAGCTTTCTTT.

This chain joins TRBV28 and TRBJ2-7; 9 bases are a match to TRBD1. The V gene end was trimmed by 4 bases and the J gene end by 2 bases; junction bases not matched to a gene: 15. The CDR3 loop spans 18 amino acids. The germline CDR1 and CDR2 sequences are MDHEN and SYDVKM. The CDR3 nucleotides are TGTGCCAGCAGTTCTCCCGGGACAGGGCTCTATGGTACCTACGAGCAGTACTTC. Amino acid sequence: CASSSPGTGLYGTYEQYF.

The chain uses TRBV6-5 and TRBJ2-3, with D maybe TRBD2 (6 bases). CDR1 is MNHEY and CDR2 is SVGAGI in the germline V gene. Trimming cost V 5 bases and J 3 bases, with 6 bases left between them. This CDR3 is built from 12 residues. CDR3 coding DNA: TGTGCCAGCAGTCGGGGGACAGATACGCAGTATTTT. Its protein product is CASSRGTDTQYF.

DNA of the CDR3: TGTGCCAGCAACCATTTTCCGGGACAGGGGGTCCCTAACTATGGCTACACCTTC. This sequence encodes CASNHFPGQGVPNYGYTF. The J gene is TRBJ1-2, the V gene TRBV5-4; 11 nucleotides agree with TRBD1. The CDR3 is 18 amino acids. The ends lost 6 bases at V and 0 bases at J; junction bases unmatched: 13. Per the germline V gene, CDR1 is SGHNT and CDR2 is YYREEE (reference sequence).

Of note for this clone: Other DNA sequences in this sample translate to the same CDR3. The rearrangement joins TRBV6-5 to TRBJ2-7; the match to TRBD1 covers 10 bases. After removal of 2 bases from V and 3 bases from J, the junction contained 1 base not matched to a gene. The CDR3 runs 14 residues. Germline values: CDR1 MNHEY, CDR2 SVGAGI. In DNA form, the CDR3 reads TGTGCCAGCAGTTACCGGGACAGGGGCTACGAGCAGTACTTC. Translating it yields CASSYRDRGYEQYF.

DNA for the CDR3: TGCGCCAGCAGCCCGACCGGACTAGCTGGTGAGCAGTTCTTC. This gives the protein CASSPTGLAGEQFF. This rearrangement joins TRBV4-3 to TRBJ2-1, with 8 bases that match TRBD2. The germline gives CDR1 LGHNA, CDR2 YSLEER. The CDR3 contains 14 residues. Trimming at V came to 4 bases and at J to 9 bases, leaving 8 bases not matched to a gene.

The gene calls are TRBV6-1 and TRBJ2-2; 7 nucleotides line up with TRBD2. This CDR3 is built from 15 residues. Germline CDR1 MNHNS, CDR2 SASEGT. The V and J ends lost 1 base and 4 bases, in that order; junction bases with no gene match: 3. The CDR3 nucleotides are TGTGCCAGCAGTGAAGATTGGGGGGGCACCGGGGAGCTGTTTTTT. It is translated as CASSEDWGGTGELFF.

The chain carries TRBV4-1 and TRBJ2-7; 8 bases align to TRBD2. There are 14 residues in the CDR3. The V gene end was trimmed by 6 bases and the J gene end by 1 base; junction bases not matched to a gene: 5. CDR1 is MGHRA and CDR2 is YSYEKL in the germline V gene. In DNA form, the CDR3 reads TGCGCCAGCAGAAGGATAGCGGGGTCCTACGAGCAGTACTTC. It codes for CASRRIAGSYEQYF.

The chain combines TRBV5-8 with TRBJ2-3; perhaps TRBD2 as D (5 bases). Trimming cost V 1 base and J 6 bases, with 6 bases left between them. CDR3 length equals 12 residues. From germline, CDR1 is SGHTS and CDR2 YDEGEE. The CDR3 bases are TGTGCCAGCAGCTTGAGGAGGGATACGCAGTATTTT. Translated, it gives CASSLRRDTQYF.

This clone was seen a single time. The V call is TRBV9, the J call TRBJ2-5, with 7 bases aligning to TRBD1. Germline CDR1 is SGDLS and CDR2 is YYNGEE. CDR3 length: 14 residues. The ends lost 2 bases at V and 5 bases at J; junction bases unmatched: 6. CDR3 residues: CASSVTGWGETQYF. In DNA form, the CDR3 reads TGTGCCAGCAGCGTGACAGGGTGGGGTGAGACCCAGTACTTC.

The chain combines TRBV5-1 with TRBJ2-5, with TRBD1 identical over 8 bases. This CDR3 spans 14 amino acids. V was clipped by 0 bases and J by 5 bases; unmatched bases: 3. The germline V gene has CDR1 SGHRS and CDR2 YFSETQ. CDR3 amino acids: CASSLAGQEETQYF. CDR3 bases: TGCGCCAGCAGCTTGGCGGGACAGGAGGAGACCCAGTACTTC. The full variable domain, in which reference TRBV5-1 and TRBJ2-5 provide the parts outside the CDR3, is KAGVTQTPRYLIKTRGQQVTLSCSPISGHRSVSWYQQTPGQGLQFLFEYFSETQRNKGNFPGRFSGRQFSNSRSEMNVSTLELGDSALYLCASSLAGQEETQYFGPGTRLLVL.

The chain employs TRBV28 and TRBJ2-5; TRBD2 agrees at 11 bases. V lost 2 bases, J lost 4 bases, and 3 bases stayed unmatched. This CDR3 region has 15 residues. The germline V gene has CDR1 MDHEN and CDR2 SYDVKM. CDR3 nucleotide sequence: TGTGCCAGCAGTTTAGGGACTAGCGGTTCAGAGACCCAGTACTTC. It specifies CASSLGTSGSETQYF.

V is TRBV7-8 and J is TRBJ1-2; 7 bases fit TRBD1. CDR3 length equals 15 residues. V trimming: 5 bases; J trimming: 2 bases; junction bases outside the gene matches: 8. Germline assignment: CDR1 SGHVS and CDR2 FQNEAQ. The CDR3 sequence: CASSKTGNMNYGYTF. The DNA for the CDR3 is TGTGCCAGCAGCAAGACAGGGAATATGAACTATGGCTACACCTTC.

This clone was seen once. V usage is TRBV19 and J usage is TRBJ1-2, with TRBD1 as a possible D gene (6 bases). The ends were cut back, 5 bases at V and 2 bases at J, with 15 bases in the middle. In germline, CDR1 is LNHDA, CDR2 SQIVND (reference sequence). CDR3 size: 15 residues. The DNA for the CDR3 is TGTGCCAGTAGTCGGGGGGCCCACGTGAACTATGGCTACACCTTC. This translates into CASSRGAHVNYGYTF.

The rearrangement joins TRBV27 to TRBJ1-1; tentatively, D is TRBD1 (6 bases). Trimming cost V 0 bases and J 2 bases, with 16 bases left between them. The CDR3 length is 17 residues. The germline V gene has CDR1 MNHEY and CDR2 SMNVEV (reference sequence). The CDR3 DNA reads TGTGCCAGCAGTTTATCCCCCGGGGGGCAGCGAAACACTGAAGCTTTCTTT. This codes for CASSLSPGGQRNTEAFF.

This chain joins TRBV18 and TRBJ2-7; maybe TRBD2 (5 bases). Germline CDR1 KGHSH, CDR2 LQKENI. Between the trimmed V and J ends, which lost 6 bases and 5 bases, there was a span of 14 bases. This CDR3 comprises 13 residues. The CDR3 sequence is CASSAGERNEQYF. DNA for the CDR3: TGTGCCAGCTCTGCCGGGGAGAGAAACGAGCAGTACTTC. The whole variable domain, remainder taken from reference TRBV18 and TRBJ2-7, is NAGVMQNPRHLVRRRGQEARLRCSPMKGHSHVYWYRQLPEEGLKFMVYLQKENIIDESGMPKERFSAEFPKEGPSILRIQQVVRGDSAAYFCASSAGERNEQYFGPGTRLTVT.

The chain recombines TRBV27 with TRBJ2-3; D gene ambiguous. There are 13 residues in the CDR3. Trimming cost V 8 bases and J 8 bases, with 17 bases left between them. Germline loops: CDR1 MNHEY, CDR2 SMNVEV (reference sequence). DNA of the CDR3: TGTGCCAGCTGGCCCGCGCCCACGGGTACGCAGTATTTT. Translating it yields CASWPAPTGTQYF.

This clone was observed a few times. The chain combines TRBV2 with TRBJ1-3; no clear D. Trimming left V 3 bases short and J 4 bases short, with 4 bases between. This CDR3 is built from 12 residues. CDR1 SNHLY and CDR2 FYNNEI come from the germline V gene. The CDR3 DNA sequence: TGTGCCAGCAGTGAGAGGGGAAACACCATATATTTT. Protein sequence: CASSERGNTIYF. Filled out from reference TRBV2 and TRBJ1-3, the complete variable domain reads EPEVTQTPSHQVTQMGQEVILRCVPISNHLYFYWYRQILGQKVEFLVSFYNNEISEKSEIFDDQFSVERPDGSNFTLKIRSTKLEDSAMYFCASSERGNTIYFGEGSWLTVV.

This clone was counted between two and nine times. The chain links TRBV5-1 to TRBJ2-7, with 11 bases lining up with TRBD1. The V segment lost 0 bases and the J segment 6 bases; nucleotides outside the gene matches: 2. Germline V CDR1 and CDR2: SGHRS, YFSETQ. The CDR3 is made up of 14 amino acids. CDR3 nucleotide sequence: TGCGCCAGCAGCTTGGGTGGGACAGGGGGCGAGCAGTACTTC. Amino acids: CASSLGGTGGEQYF.

This CDR3 reads CASSPEMASGYYEQYF. Written as DNA, the CDR3 is TGCGCCAGCAGCCCCGAAATGGCTAGCGGGTATTACGAGCAGTACTTC. V usage is TRBV5-1 and J usage is TRBJ2-7, with TRBD2 matching 8 bases. Germline assignment: CDR1 SGHRS and CDR2 YFSETQ. The CDR3 is made up of 16 amino acids. Trimming cost V 4 bases and J 4 bases; bases outside gene matches: 13.

This sequence joins TRBV6-5 and TRBJ2-1; the match to TRBD2 covers 12 bases. The germline V gene has CDR1 MNHEY and CDR2 SVGAGI. CDR3 size: 15 residues. The J segment lost 10 bases and the V segment lost 0 bases, leaving 4 bases of the junction unmatched. The DNA of the CDR3 is TGTGCCAGCAGTTACTCGACTAGCGGGAGCAAAGAGCAGTTCTTC. It specifies CASSYSTSGSKEQFF.

This chain uses TRBV6-5 with TRBJ1-2; D may be TRBD1 (5 bases). Germline assignment: CDR1 MNHEY and CDR2 SVGAGI. The CDR3 runs to 14 residues. V shed 7 bases and J shed 0 bases, with 12 bases lying between them. CDR3 in DNA: TGTGCCAGCACTACACAGGCGGCTAACTATGGCTACACCTTC. It yields the protein CASTTQAANYGYTF.

The genes are TRBV7-2 and TRBJ2-4; 15 bases line up with TRBD2. The CDR3 extends over 17 amino acids. J was trimmed by 6 bases and V by 4 bases; bases with no gene match: 7. Germline V gives CDR1 SGHTA, CDR2 FQGNSA. This chain's CDR3 is CASSSGTSGRQGNIQYF. The CDR3, as DNA: TGTGCCAGCAGCTCGGGGACTAGCGGGAGGCAGGGAAACATTCAGTACTTC.